This T cell receptor (beta chain) was sequenced in a study of persistence of HIV-infected CD4 T cells. Study-wide context: Isolated cells were CMV- and HIV-1 Gag-responding CD4+ T cells.

This was the immunoSEQ version 4 assay in survey mode. Assay used: immunoSEQ multiplex PCR; TCRdb lists only in-frame clones, some missing. The sample includes around 48,000 clones, about four fifths of them seen just once. Cells were stimulated with CMV-infected fibroblast lysates at roughly 10 ug/mL. CD40L/CD69 double-negative CD45RO-high memory CD4+ T cells were collected. Note on this clone: What it binds is not known.

CDR1 is SNHLY, CDR2 FYNNEI, per germline. The V end lost 8 bases, the J end lost 5 bases, and 17 bases lay between the germline ends. This CDR3 comprises 14 residues. Study-wide results and limits: TCRbeta richness was lower in CMV- and Gag-responding cells than in anti-CD3/anti-CD28-responding cells.

The chain uses TRBV2 and TRBJ2-3, with D possibly matching TRBD2 (6 bases). This receptor was taken from an adult man with HIV who was CMV-seropositive. The sequences come from CD4+ T cells sorted from PBMCs after approximately 19-hour stimulation, collected from a patient who received antiretroviral therapy. The CDR3 nucleotides read TGTGCCAGCCAGCCCGGGGGAGTTGGAGATACGCAGTATTTT. Translated, it gives CASQPGGVGDTQYF.